A single TCR beta chain is shown here with its context. Its antigen is not identified. CDR3 and TCR beta VDJ profiling relied on genomic DNA as the template. TCRdb re-derived calls from the reads in MiXCR, one entry per CDR3 protein. The sample yields about 200,000 distinct CDR3 sequences, 65% seen once. Trimming took 6 bases from V and 4 from J; bases not matched to a gene: 7. This CDR3 region has 15 residues. CDR1 and CDR2 (germline): SEHNR, FQNEAQ (reference sequence). This sample was included in a study of CD8+CD57+ T cells in acquired aplastic anemia. Study at large: Average DNA yield from sorted CD4+ and CD8+ cells was approximately 3 ug. Study conclusions and caveats: Comparison of patients with controls identified some 29 shared CD8+ CDR3 sequences.

Whoever was chosen for sequencing had shown CD8+CD57+ cell expansion by flow cytometry. The specimen was sorted CD4+, CD8+, or CD8+CD57+ T cells (not recorded which) from PBMCs. The receptor's source is a human donor with aplastic anemia. The J gene is TRBJ2-7, the V gene TRBV7-9; 12 bases fit TRBD2. The CDR3 sequence is CASRVLAGGVYEQYF. For the CDR3, the DNA is TGTGCCAGCAGGGTTCTAGCGGGAGGGGTTTACGAGCAGTACTTC.